What follows is one T cell receptor (beta chain) and its context. Its specific antigen is unknown. No base quality values were provided; no much bigger clone lies one nucleotide off. This specimen's time point label, per the study, means: pretreatment peripheral blood. The cohort comprised nearly 30 patients with locally advanced or metastatic urothelial carcinoma treated at Memorial Sloan Kettering on a trial protocol. Peripheral blood mononuclear cells were collected pretreatment and during treatment, with between 1 and 8 total time points obtained per patient. The Qiagen DNeasy Blood extraction kit was used to purify genomic DNA from total PBMCs and from tumor samples. PBMCs were collected pretreatment and during treatment, and were isolated and stored as previously described. To estimate absolute template abundance from read counts, synthetic TCR analog templates were spiked into each PCR. Using the immunoSEQ assay, TCRbeta CDR3 regions were amplified from genomic DNA with bias-controlled V and J gene primers. Sequencing of rearranged TCRbeta segments was performed at approximately 20X coverage. Processing in the source paper ran as follows. Clustering was used to correct sequencing errors, and CDR3s were annotated against IMGT to assign V, D and J genes. Only productive TCRbeta rearrangements were used in downstream analyses, excluding out-of-frame or stop-codon sequences. To compute clonality, Shannon entropy was normalized by the log of the number of unique productive sequences and then subtracted from one. Clones differing between time points or between blood and tumor were identified using Fisher's exact test with Benjamini-Hochberg correction, with an adjusted p below 0.01 applied as the threshold. In its TCRdb copy, this immuneACCESS table keeps in-frame sequences only and misses some clones. Where compared with another copy, unresolved V genes explain less than half of these, and the others have no known cause. V and J calls plus clone size are reproduced from that table; the DNA served to infer D and trimming. The sample contains roughly 130,000 clones, 65% to 85% of them found a single time. The ten largest clones take up 2.5% to 4% of the sample.

The data are from a study of PD-L1 blockade in urothelial cancer (dated by TCRdb to about 2017). The study in broad terms: All patients started therapy around 2014 and received atezolizumab 1,200 mg intravenously every 3 weeks. About 85% of the 29 patients were identified as males with urothelial cancer of bladder origin, and a prior smoking history was reported by 18 of 29 patients. An ECOG performance status of 0 or 1 was recorded for the patients, and 0 to 3 prior chemotherapy regimens had been received by the patients. Blood samples were analyzed at 3 weeks after treatment start (second dose) and at 6 weeks after treatment start. Blood samples gave a median of about 140,000 T cells and tens of thousands of unique TCRs, with a median clonality of 0.080. The study was an exploratory multi-omic analysis of somatic, immune and clinical correlates of response to PD-L1 blockade with atezolizumab in urothelial cancer. TCR sequencing covered pretreatment tumor samples and matched, serially collected peripheral blood taken before and after atezolizumab treatment. Durable clinical benefit meant progression-free survival longer than 6 months, and TCR features were also tested against progression-free and overall survival. In the same patients who had TCR sequencing, pretreatment tumors also underwent whole exome sequencing and RNA sequencing. Durable clinical benefit was achieved by nine patients and was not achieved by 20 patients. Approximately 30 patients had pretreatment blood TCR-seq, approximately 24 had at least one posttreatment blood collection, and approximately 24 had tumor TCR-seq.

The CDR1 and CDR2 encoded by the germline V gene (reference sequence) are MNHNY and SVGAGI. V gives up 0 bases and J gives up 3 bases, and the segment between their germline ends measures 9 bases. The CDR3 spans 15 residues, from the cysteine through the phenylalanine. Of the read, only the CDR3 DNA is kept; its 45 bases are in frame from base 1. The research as a whole found: At 3 weeks after the start of treatment, tumor-associated TCR clones in peripheral blood had expanded more in patients with durable benefit (n of about 20, p = 0.022). Improved progression-free and overall survival was found to be associated with pretreatment peripheral blood TCR clonality below the median. Because of the small sample size (n ≈ 29) and the many exploratory analyses performed, the results are intended to be regarded as hypothesis-generating.

The sample was PBMCs, taken around atezolizumab (anti-PD-L1) treatment. The V and J genes are TRBV6-6 and TRBJ1-5; confidence is insufficient to name the D gene. The TCR was taken from a man over 45 with urothelial cancer. The CDR3 in this case is CASSYSRQDNQPQHF. In nucleotide form, the sequence is TGTGCCAGCAGTTACTCTCGTCAGGACAATCAGCCCCAGCATTTT.